The 26 T cell receptor beta chains listed next were all sequenced from one sample in a study of cytomegalovirus exposure and HLA in healthy donors. The PCR had 60 Vbeta and 13 Jbeta primers. Profiling relied on immunoSEQ multiplex PCR, and the TCRdb table lists in-frame clones only, not all of them. This sample has some 180,000 clones, with 70% to 80% found just once. Sample: PBMCs. Receptors originate from a male donor in good health and CMV-seronegative.

Details on this clone: Other DNA variants within this sample encode the same CDR3. The chain carries TRBV19 and TRBJ1-5, with a possible D match to TRBD1 (6 bases). Per germline, CDR1 LNHDA and CDR2 SQIVND (reference sequence). This CDR3 has 13 residues. V lost 6 bases, J lost 4 bases, and 10 bases lay in between. The CDR3 nucleotides read TGTGCCAGTAGGGACAGAGAGAATCAGCCCCAGCATTTT. This codes for CASRDRENQPQHF.

J is TRBJ2-7 and V is TRBV10-1; TRBD1 matches 10 bases. CDR1 and CDR2 (germline): WNHNN, SYGVQD (reference sequence). The CDR3 consists of 14 residues. V was pared by 8 bases and J by 5 bases, with 9 bases of the junction left unmatched. The chain's CDR3 is CASPLTGGINEQYF. The CDR3 DNA is TGCGCCAGCCCGTTGACAGGGGGCATCAACGAGCAGTACTTC.

V usage is TRBV6-6 and J usage is TRBJ2-1; a possible D gene is TRBD2 (7 bases). The germline V gene encodes CDR1 MNHNY and CDR2 SVGAGI (reference sequence). Trimming pared 6 bases from V and 9 bases from J, leaving 18 bases between. CDR3 size: 14 residues. CDR3 DNA: TGTGCCAGCAGCCAACCTGGGGGGGGCGGTGAGCAGTTCTTC. It codes for CASSQPGGGGEQFF.

The chain carries TRBV16 and TRBJ2-1; weak D call: TRBD1 (6 bases). CDR3 length: 15 amino acids. Germline CDR1 KGHSY, CDR2 FQNENV. Trimming removed 3 bases from V and 1 base from J, with 10 bases in between. The CDR3 DNA reads TGTGCCAGCAGCCAGGGGGCCCTGTCCTACAATGAGCAGTTCTTC. This codes for CASSQGALSYNEQFF.

V is TRBV28 and J is TRBJ2-7; the D gene is possibly TRBD2 (5 bases). CDR3 length: 14 residues. CDR1 is MDHEN, CDR2 SYDVKM, per germline. V lost 6 bases, J lost 3 bases, and 15 bases lay in between. For the CDR3, the DNA is TGTGCCAGCAGGAGGGAAGGAGAAGTCTACGAGCAGTACTTC. Its protein product is CASRREGEVYEQYF.

J is TRBJ1-2 and V is TRBV30; D may be TRBD1 (6 bases). The V and J ends lost 0 bases and 8 bases respectively, with 16 bases between them. Germline CDR1 reads GTSNPN; CDR2 reads SVGIG (reference sequence). The length of the CDR3 is 14 residues. CDR3 nucleotide sequence: TGTGCCTGGAGTGTACAGGGAAGATCACGAGGCTACACCTTC. Amino acid sequence: CAWSVQGRSRGYTF.

The chain uses TRBV6-5 and TRBJ2-7; no definite D call. V was shortened by 2 bases and J by 2 bases, with 16 bases between the two germline ends. The CDR3 consists of 16 residues. Germline V gene sequence: CDR1 MNHEY, CDR2 SVGAGI. The CDR3 sequence: CASSYTRQAITYEQYF. CDR3 bases: TGTGCCAGCAGTTACACTCGCCAAGCTATTACCTACGAGCAGTACTTC.

The chain links TRBV2 to TRBJ2-6; perhaps TRBD1 as D (6 bases). The CDR3 runs 17 residues. The V gene lost 2 bases and the J gene lost 0 bases, with 11 bases spanning the gap. From germline, CDR1 is SNHLY and CDR2 FYNNEI. The chain's CDR3 is CASSETGTNSGANVLTF. CDR3 DNA: TGTGCCAGCAGTGAAACCGGGACAAACTCTGGGGCCAACGTCCTGACTTTC.

This chain uses TRBV30 with TRBJ1-2, with a possible D match to TRBD1 (5 bases). With 1 base removed from V and 6 bases from J, the gap between germline ends came to 21 bases. Germline CDR1 reads GTSNPN; CDR2 reads SVGIG (reference sequence). The CDR3 consists of 16 residues. The CDR3 DNA reads as TGTGCCTGGAGTGCGAGCTATAACCGACAGACCCATGGCTACACCTTC. It yields the protein CAWSASYNRQTHGYTF.

This chain connects TRBV11-2 to TRBJ1-1; D might be TRBD1 (5 bases). This CDR3 spans 17 amino acids. Germline-derived CDR1 and CDR2 are SGHAT and FQNNGV. V was clipped by 2 bases and J by 0 bases, with 16 bases between them. The DNA of the CDR3 is TGTGCCAGCAGCTTAAGTTCGGTAGGGGCCATGAACACTGAAGCTTTCTTT. Protein sequence: CASSLSSVGAMNTEAFF. Complete variable domain (other parts from reference TRBV11-2 and TRBJ1-1): EAGVAQSPRYKIIEKRQSVAFWCNPISGHATLYWYQQILGQGPKLLIQFQNNGVVDDSQLPKDRFSAERLKGVDSTLKIQPAKLEDSAVYLCASSLSSVGAMNTEAFFGQGTRLTVV.

The chain recombines TRBV7-3 with TRBJ2-5; D not resolved. V was trimmed by 4 bases and J by 2 bases, leaving 2 bases between them. CDR3 length equals 11 residues. Germline V CDR1 and CDR2: SGHTA, FQGTGA. CDR3 region: CASSSQETQYF. In DNA, the CDR3 is TGTGCCAGCAGCTCGCAAGAGACCCAGTACTTC. The full variable domain, its missing parts supplied by reference TRBV7-3 and TRBJ2-5, is GAGVSQTPSNKVTEKGKYVELRCDPISGHTALYWYRQSLGQGPEFLIYFQGTGAADDSGLPNDRFFAVRPEGSVSTLKIQRTERGDSAVYLCASSSQETQYFGPGTRLLVL.

J is TRBJ1-5 and V is TRBV7-8; D unresolved. The germline V and J ends were trimmed by 1 base and 4 bases, with 5 bases remaining between them. Germline V lookup: CDR1 SGHVS, CDR2 FQNEAQ. The CDR3 sequence is 13 residues long. CDR3 DNA sequence: TGTGCCAGCAGCTTAGGGCAAAATCAGCCCCAGCATTTT. It is translated as CASSLGQNQPQHF.

The rearrangement uses TRBV15 and TRBJ2-3, with D uncertain. Germline loops: CDR1 LNHNV, CDR2 YYDKDF (reference sequence). Trimming pared 8 bases from V and 4 bases from J, leaving 16 bases between. The CDR3 is 14 residues long. The DNA for the CDR3 is TGTGCCACCTCCCAACTCATAGCTTCAGATACGCAGTATTTT. This codes for CATSQLIASDTQYF.

The chain's CDR3 is CASSGQLAATEAFF. CDR3 bases: TGTGCCAGCAGTGGGCAGTTAGCCGCCACTGAAGCTTTCTTT. The V gene is TRBV2, the J gene TRBJ1-1; D is unresolved. Trimming took off 4 bases at V and 4 bases at J, with 13 bases between the two ends. The CDR3 has 14 residues. The germline gives CDR1 SNHLY, CDR2 FYNNEI.

V is TRBV7-2 and J is TRBJ1-2; 7 bases match TRBD1. This CDR3 is built from 15 residues. Germline V gene lookup returns CDR1 SGHTA and CDR2 FQGNSA. Losses at the gene ends were 1 base for V and 1 base for J; bases not matched to a gene: 3. The CDR3 loop is CASSLGTGNNYGYTF. CDR3 coding DNA: TGTGCCAGCAGCTTAGGGACAGGAAATAACTATGGCTACACCTTC.

The J gene is TRBJ2-3, the V gene TRBV11-3; TRBD2 might be the D (6 bases). CDR3 length: 16 residues. V lost 4 bases and J 1 base, leaving 15 bases between the germline ends. The germline CDR1 and CDR2 sequences are SGHNT and YENEEA. The CDR3 sequence: CASSSGLGRGTDTQYF. CDR3 DNA: TGTGCCAGCAGCTCGGGACTCGGGCGGGGCACAGATACGCAGTATTTT.

This clone was seen a handful of times. The chain joins TRBV2 to TRBJ1-2; TRBD1 is a possible D gene (5 bases). The V end lost 3 bases, the J end lost 4 bases, and 9 bases lay between the germline ends. Germline CDR1 and CDR2: SNHLY and FYNNEI. The CDR3 is 13 residues long. The CDR3 DNA reads as TGTGCCAGCAGTGATCAGGGTAGCTATGGCTACACCTTC. It codes for CASSDQGSYGYTF.

This chain links TRBV28 with TRBJ2-7, with D uncertain. Trimming took 3 bases from V and 6 from J, leaving 12 bases between them. The CDR3 is made up of 13 amino acids. Germline V lookup: CDR1 MDHEN, CDR2 SYDVKM. CDR3 amino acids: CASSFPDSGEQYF. As DNA, the CDR3 is TGTGCCAGCAGTTTCCCAGATTCGGGCGAGCAGTACTTC.

This clone came up once. The gene calls are TRBV28 and TRBJ1-4; 7 positions match TRBD1. The CDR3 loop spans 14 amino acids. The V gene's germline CDR1 is MDHEN and CDR2 SYDVKM. Unmatched junction bases numbered 4, after V lost 6 bases and J lost 3 bases. The CDR3 loop reads CASRIGQANEKLFF. CDR3 DNA: TGTGCCAGCAGAATAGGACAGGCTAATGAAAAACTGTTTTTT.

The chain joins TRBV5-1 to TRBJ2-1; 8 bases are shared with TRBD2. CDR3 length equals 14 residues. Germline V gene data show CDR1 as SGHRS and CDR2 as YFSETQ. The ends lost 5 bases at V and 5 bases at J; junction bases unmatched: 6. CDR3 bases: TGCGCCAGCAGTTGGTCGGGAGGGAACAATGAGCAGTTCTTC. Translation: CASSWSGGNNEQFF.

The sample holds many counts of this clone. This chain joins TRBV13 and TRBJ2-1; D may be TRBD2 (6 bases). The V end lost 5 bases, the J end lost 5 bases, and 16 bases lay between the germline ends. CDR1 is PRHDT, CDR2 FYEKMQ, per germline (reference sequence). CDR3 length equals 15 residues. The CDR3 is CASSLRGGDDNEQFF. DNA of the CDR3: TGTGCCAGCAGCCTACGGGGCGGGGACGACAATGAGCAGTTCTTC.

The table lists this clone with a few counts. The chain employs TRBV7-6 and TRBJ2-1, with D unclear. The V gene's germline CDR1 is SGHVS and CDR2 FNYEAQ. V gave up 1 base and J gave up 6 bases, with 7 bases separating them. CDR3 length: 13 amino acids. CDR3 protein: CASSLERLNEQFF. DNA for the CDR3: TGTGCCAGCAGCTTAGAAAGACTCAATGAGCAGTTCTTC.

The chain combines TRBV7-2 with TRBJ1-5; unclear D gene. The germline V gene has CDR1 SGHTA and CDR2 FQGNSA. The V end was cut by 0 bases, the J end by 5 bases, with 2 bases between. CDR3 length equals 12 residues. The CDR3 region has the DNA TGTGCCAGCAGCTTAGCCTATCAGCCCCAGCATTTT. It specifies CASSLAYQPQHF.

The chain recombines TRBV28 with TRBJ2-1; no reliable D call. The germline gives CDR1 MDHEN, CDR2 SYDVKM. The CDR3 is 14 residues long. Trimming cost V 6 bases and J 0 bases, with 9 bases left between them. In DNA form, the CDR3 reads TGTGCCAGCAGCGGCGGCATCTCCTACAATGAGCAGTTCTTC. This codes for CASSGGISYNEQFF.

This clone occurred a few times. This chain links TRBV6-6 with TRBJ1-1, with 9 nucleotides matching TRBD1. Unmatched junction bases numbered 9, after V lost 6 bases and J lost 4 bases. The CDR3 has 15 residues. Germline CDR1 is MNHNY and CDR2 is SVGAGI (reference sequence). DNA for the CDR3: TGTGCCAGCAGCCCCGGGACAGGGAGGTTCACTGAAGCTTTCTTT. Protein product: CASSPGTGRFTEAFF.

This clone was detected once. The chain joins TRBV30 to TRBJ1-2; no clear D. Deletions cut 2 bases from V and 2 bases from J, with 15 bases between. This CDR3 spans 15 amino acids. The V gene's germline CDR1 is GTSNPN and CDR2 SVGIG (reference sequence). CDR3 in amino acids: CAWSPEEARNYGYTF. In DNA form, the CDR3 reads TGTGCCTGGAGTCCCGAAGAGGCAAGAAACTATGGCTACACCTTC.